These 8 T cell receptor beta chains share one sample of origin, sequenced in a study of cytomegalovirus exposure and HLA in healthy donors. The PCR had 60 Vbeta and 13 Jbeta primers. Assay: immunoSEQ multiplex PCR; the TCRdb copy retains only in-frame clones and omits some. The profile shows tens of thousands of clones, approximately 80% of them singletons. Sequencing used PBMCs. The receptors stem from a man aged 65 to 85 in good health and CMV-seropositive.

The CDR3 here is CSANSPGGAKYGYTF. Written as DNA, the CDR3 is TGCAGCGCTAATAGTCCGGGGGGCGCGAAATATGGCTACACCTTC. The chain recombines TRBV29-1 with TRBJ1-2; TRBD1 might be the D (6 bases). In germline, CDR1 is SQVTM, CDR2 ANQGSEA. Deletions cut 7 bases from V and 5 bases from J, with 23 bases between. CDR3 length equals 15 residues.

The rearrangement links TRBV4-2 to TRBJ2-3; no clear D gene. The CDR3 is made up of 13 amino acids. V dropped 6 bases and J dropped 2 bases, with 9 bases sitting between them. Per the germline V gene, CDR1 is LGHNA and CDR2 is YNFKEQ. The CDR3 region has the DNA TGTGCCAGCAGTCGACTCGTCACAGATACGCAGTATTTT. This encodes CASSRLVTDTQYF.

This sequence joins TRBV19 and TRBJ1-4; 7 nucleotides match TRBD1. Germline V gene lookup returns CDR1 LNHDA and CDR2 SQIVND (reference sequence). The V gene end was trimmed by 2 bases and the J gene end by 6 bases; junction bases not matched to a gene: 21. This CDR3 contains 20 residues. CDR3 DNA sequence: TGTGCCAGTAGTATATTGGCCCTCGGGACAGCGAAAGGAGAATATGAAAAACTGTTTTTT. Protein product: CASSILALGTAKGEYEKLFF.

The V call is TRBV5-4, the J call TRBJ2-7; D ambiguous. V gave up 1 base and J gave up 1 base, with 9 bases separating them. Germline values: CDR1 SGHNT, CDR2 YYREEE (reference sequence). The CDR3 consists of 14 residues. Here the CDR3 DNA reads TGTGCCAGCAGCTTGTCCCAGGCATCCTACGAGCAGTACTTC. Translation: CASSLSQASYEQYF.

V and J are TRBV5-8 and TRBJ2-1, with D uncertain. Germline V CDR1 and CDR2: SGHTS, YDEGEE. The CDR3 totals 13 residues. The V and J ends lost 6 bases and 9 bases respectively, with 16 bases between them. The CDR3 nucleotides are TGTGCCAGCACCAGACCCTTCAGGCCTGAGCAGTTCTTC. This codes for CASTRPFRPEQFF.

The CDR3: CASSKLAGQNTGELFF. The CDR3 region has the DNA TGTGCCAGCTCAAAACTAGCGGGACAGAACACCGGGGAGCTGTTTTTT. The J gene is TRBJ2-2, the V gene TRBV18, with 10 positions matching TRBD2. This CDR3 is 16 amino acids long. V lost 5 bases and J lost 1; bases outside the gene matches: 4. Germline lookup yields CDR1 KGHSH and CDR2 LQKENI. Looking up the rest from reference TRBV18 and TRBJ2-2 gives the full variable domain: NAGVMQNPRHLVRRRGQEARLRCSPMKGHSHVYWYRQLPEEGLKFMVYLQKENIIDESGMPKERFSAEFPKEGPSILRIQQVVRGDSAAYFCASSKLAGQNTGELFFGEGSRLTVL.

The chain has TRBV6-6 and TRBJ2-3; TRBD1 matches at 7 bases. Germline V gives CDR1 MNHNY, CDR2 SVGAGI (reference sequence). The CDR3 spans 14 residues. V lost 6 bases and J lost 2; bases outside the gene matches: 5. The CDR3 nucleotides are TGTGCCAGCAGATTGGGACAGAACACAGATACGCAGTATTTT. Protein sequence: CASRLGQNTDTQYF.

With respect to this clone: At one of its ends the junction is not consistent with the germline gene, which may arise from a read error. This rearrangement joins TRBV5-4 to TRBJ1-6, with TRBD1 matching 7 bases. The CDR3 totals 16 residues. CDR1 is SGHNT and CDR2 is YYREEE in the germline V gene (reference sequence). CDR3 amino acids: CASTLTGRSKNSPLHF. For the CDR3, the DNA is TGTGCCAGCACCTTGACAGGGCGCAGCAAAAATTCACCCCTCCACTTT.